These T cell receptor beta chains were read from a single sample in a study of blood T cells in healthy people across ages. A single record per CDR3 protein comes from TCRdb applying MiXCR to the 5' RACE reads. The data hold fewer than 2,000,000 distinct CDR3 sequences, with about 31% observed a single time. The sample consisted of blood. Receptors originate from a woman aged 25-40 years in good health. Each CDR3 is given with its conserved first and last residue. A D gene is named only where the DNA matches it firmly. The size of a clone is reported for some rows only, either as once, few or many, or as a class for expanded clones.

j_call: TRBJ1-1; clone_size: .; d_call: TRBD1; v_call: TRBV7-9; cdr3_aa: CASSLVKGGGIKAFF; cdr3_nt: TGTGCCAGCAGCTTAGTAAAAGGGGGCGGGATAAAAGCTTTCTTT
j_call: TRBJ2-5; clone_size: .; d_call: TRBD1; v_call: TRBV4-2; cdr3_aa: CASSQDQIQGQETQYF; cdr3_nt: TGTGCCAGCAGCCAAGATCAGATACAGGGGCAAGAGACCCAGTACTTC
j_call: TRBJ2-5; clone_size: .; d_call: .; v_call: TRBV3-1; cdr3_aa: CASSQDRGAFRTQYF; cdr3_nt: TGTGCCAGCAGCCAAGACAGGGGCGCTTTTAGGACCCAGTACTTC
j_call: TRBJ2-3; clone_size: few; d_call: TRBD1; v_call: TRBV4-2; cdr3_aa: CASSPLGQGPDTQYF; cdr3_nt: TGTGCCAGCAGCCCGCTAGGACAGGGGCCAGATACGCAGTATTTT
j_call: TRBJ2-2; clone_size: .; d_call: .; v_call: TRBV3-1; cdr3_aa: CASHRGTNTGELFF; cdr3_nt: TGTGCCAGCCACCGCGGGACGAACACCGGGGAGCTGTTTTTT
j_call: TRBJ1-1; clone_size: few; d_call: .; v_call: TRBV7-9; cdr3_aa: CASSNLRTSYEAFF; cdr3_nt: TGTGCCAGCAGCAATCTACGGACATCTTATGAAGCTTTCTTT
j_call: TRBJ2-3; clone_size: few; d_call: .; v_call: TRBV14; cdr3_aa: CASSQVSSDTQYF; cdr3_nt: TGTGCCAGCAGCCAAGTTTCGTCAGATACGCAGTATTTT
j_call: TRBJ2-1; clone_size: few; d_call: TRBD2; v_call: TRBV6-1; cdr3_aa: CASSEREDYNEQFF; cdr3_nt: TGTGCCAGCAGTGAGCGGGAGGACTACAATGAGCAGTTCTTC
j_call: TRBJ2-5; clone_size: many; d_call: TRBD1; v_call: TRBV2; cdr3_aa: CASRGQPQETQYF; cdr3_nt: TGTGCCAGCCGGGGACAGCCCCAAGAGACCCAGTACTTC
j_call: TRBJ1-6; clone_size: few; d_call: .; v_call: TRBV7-2; cdr3_aa: CASSRAAGQGSSYNSPLHF; cdr3_nt: TGTGCCAGCAGCCGCGCGGCCGGGCAGGGAAGCTCCTATAATTCACCCCTCCACTTT
j_call: TRBJ2-7; clone_size: many; d_call: TRBD1; v_call: TRBV27; cdr3_aa: CASSHDRGEQYF; cdr3_nt: TGTGCCAGCAGTCACGACAGGGGCGAGCAGTACTTC
j_call: TRBJ2-1; clone_size: .; d_call: .; v_call: TRBV10-1; cdr3_aa: CASSERRPANEQFF; cdr3_nt: TGCGCCAGCAGTGAACGGCGGCCGGCGAATGAGCAGTTCTTC
j_call: TRBJ1-2; clone_size: few; d_call: .; v_call: TRBV20-1; cdr3_aa: CSARDQGPGMGYGYTF; cdr3_nt: TGCAGTGCTAGAGATCAGGGGCCAGGGATGGGCTATGGCTACACCTTC
j_call: TRBJ2-3; clone_size: .; d_call: .; v_call: TRBV5-1; cdr3_aa: CASRHRLTDTQYF; cdr3_nt: TGCGCCAGCAGACACCGTCTCACAGATACGCAGTATTTT
j_call: TRBJ2-7; clone_size: few; d_call: TRBD2; v_call: TRBV5-8; cdr3_aa: CASNRGLAGAYEQYF; cdr3_nt: TGTGCCAGCAACCGGGGACTAGCGGGAGCCTACGAGCAGTACTTC
j_call: TRBJ2-3; clone_size: .; d_call: .; v_call: TRBV5-1; cdr3_aa: CASSLSMTYNTQYF; cdr3_nt: TGCGCCAGCAGCCTGTCCATGACTTATAATACGCAGTATTTT
j_call: TRBJ2-1; clone_size: .; d_call: TRBD1; v_call: TRBV27; cdr3_aa: CASRGTGDVSEQFF; cdr3_nt: TGTGCCAGCAGAGGGACAGGGGATGTAAGTGAGCAGTTCTTC
j_call: TRBJ2-7; clone_size: .; d_call: .; v_call: TRBV21-1; cdr3_aa: CASSNGLQGYEQYF; cdr3_nt: TGCGCCAGCAGCAATGGCTTACAGGGCTACGAGCAGTACTTC
j_call: TRBJ2-7; clone_size: .; d_call: .; v_call: TRBV7-2; cdr3_aa: CASSLGSSLSPYEQYF; cdr3_nt: TGTGCCAGCAGCTTAGGAAGTAGCCTAAGCCCCTACGAGCAGTACTTC
j_call: TRBJ2-5; clone_size: .; d_call: TRBD1; v_call: TRBV7-9; cdr3_aa: CASSPGGLGQSETQYF; cdr3_nt: TGTGCCAGCAGCCCAGGGGGTTTGGGACAATCGGAGACCCAGTACTTC
j_call: TRBJ1-1; clone_size: .; d_call: .; v_call: TRBV5-4; cdr3_aa: CASSLDSTRSTEAFF; cdr3_nt: TGTGCCAGCAGCTTGGATAGTACACGGAGCACTGAAGCTTTCTTT
j_call: TRBJ1-1; clone_size: many; d_call: .; v_call: TRBV20-1; cdr3_aa: CSAKTGLGTEAFF; cdr3_nt: TGCAGTGCCAAAACAGGGCTGGGCACTGAAGCTTTCTTT
j_call: TRBJ1-2; clone_size: .; d_call: TRBD1; v_call: TRBV12-3/TRBV12-4; cdr3_aa: CASKRGQTYGYTF; cdr3_nt: TGTGCCAGCAAAAGGGGACAGACCTATGGCTACACCTTC
j_call: TRBJ2-7; clone_size: few; d_call: TRBD2; v_call: TRBV7-6; cdr3_aa: CASSPGNIGLAGGKVEQYF; cdr3_nt: TGTGCCAGCAGCCCGGGAAACATAGGACTAGCGGGGGGGAAGGTGGAGCAGTACTTC
j_call: TRBJ2-7; clone_size: .; d_call: .; v_call: TRBV2; cdr3_aa: CASSELARGEQYF; cdr3_nt: TGTGCCAGCAGTGAGCTTGCGCGGGGCGAGCAGTACTTC
j_call: TRBJ1-1; clone_size: .; d_call: .; v_call: TRBV4-1; cdr3_aa: CASSLRIQENTEAFF; cdr3_nt: TGCGCCAGCAGCCTCAGAATACAGGAGAACACTGAAGCTTTCTTT
j_call: TRBJ1-2; clone_size: .; d_call: .; v_call: TRBV20-1; cdr3_aa: CSARDRLYNYGYTF; cdr3_nt: TGCAGTGCTAGAGATAGGCTCTACAACTATGGCTACACCTTC
j_call: TRBJ2-5; clone_size: .; d_call: .; v_call: TRBV6-1; cdr3_aa: CASRTGRYQETQYF; cdr3_nt: TGTGCCAGCAGGACAGGACGGTACCAAGAGACCCAGTACTTC
j_call: TRBJ1-1; clone_size: .; d_call: TRBD1; v_call: TRBV13; cdr3_aa: CASSFMTGPFGAEAFF; cdr3_nt: TGTGCCAGCAGCTTCATGACAGGGCCCTTTGGGGCTGAAGCTTTCTTT
j_call: TRBJ2-7; clone_size: few; d_call: .; v_call: TRBV12-3/TRBV12-4; cdr3_aa: CASSLGGPGNEQYF; cdr3_nt: TGTGCCAGCAGTTTAGGGGGCCCAGGGAACGAGCAGTACTTC
j_call: TRBJ2-1; clone_size: few; d_call: .; v_call: TRBV28; cdr3_aa: CATTNYRGAGYEQFF; cdr3_nt: TGTGCCACTACCAACTATCGAGGGGCGGGCTATGAGCAGTTCTTC
j_call: TRBJ2-1; clone_size: .; d_call: .; v_call: TRBV18; cdr3_aa: CVSSFQGTGEQFF; cdr3_nt: TGTGTCAGCTCATTCCAGGGTACCGGTGAGCAGTTCTTC
j_call: TRBJ2-7; clone_size: .; d_call: .; v_call: TRBV7-9; cdr3_aa: CASSLTYKSYEQYF; cdr3_nt: TGTGCCAGCAGCTTAACCTACAAATCTTACGAGCAGTACTTC
j_call: TRBJ2-7; clone_size: many; d_call: .; v_call: TRBV29-1; cdr3_aa: CSVETLRDKTIYEQYF; cdr3_nt: TGCAGCGTTGAAACCCTCCGGGATAAAACCATCTACGAGCAGTACTTC
j_call: TRBJ2-2; clone_size: .; d_call: .; v_call: TRBV27; cdr3_aa: CASKREFGTGELFF; cdr3_nt: TGTGCCAGCAAAAGGGAGTTTGGCACCGGGGAGCTGTTTTTT
j_call: TRBJ2-2; clone_size: .; d_call: .; v_call: TRBV4-1; cdr3_aa: CASREGGNTGELFF; cdr3_nt: TGCGCCAGCAGGGAGGGGGGGAACACCGGGGAGCTGTTTTTT
j_call: TRBJ2-1; clone_size: .; d_call: .; v_call: TRBV6-1; cdr3_aa: CASRGQGWDEQFF; cdr3_nt: TGTGCCAGCAGGGGGCAGGGGTGGGATGAGCAGTTCTTC
j_call: TRBJ2-5; clone_size: .; d_call: .; v_call: TRBV28; cdr3_aa: CASSSSYGGGGYQETQYF; cdr3_nt: TGTGCCAGCAGTTCCTCTTATGGGGGAGGGGGGTACCAAGAGACCCAGTACTTC
j_call: TRBJ1-1; clone_size: once; d_call: .; v_call: TRBV4-1; cdr3_aa: CASSQDNDLGGTEAFF; cdr3_nt: TGCGCCAGCAGCCAAGATAACGACCTGGGGGGCACTGAAGCTTTCTTT
j_call: TRBJ2-5; clone_size: .; d_call: .; v_call: TRBV9; cdr3_aa: CASSTGTESWETQYF; cdr3_nt: TGTGCCAGCAGCACCGGGACTGAAAGCTGGGAGACCCAGTACTTC
j_call: TRBJ2-5; clone_size: .; d_call: .; v_call: TRBV3-1; cdr3_aa: CASTMSRETQYF; cdr3_nt: TGTGCCAGCACCATGTCACGCGAGACCCAGTACTTC
j_call: TRBJ1-1; clone_size: .; d_call: .; v_call: TRBV21-1; cdr3_aa: CASSKKIRQGYTEAFF; cdr3_nt: TGTGCCAGCAGCAAAAAGATTCGGCAGGGATACACTGAAGCTTTCTTT
j_call: TRBJ1-2; clone_size: few; d_call: .; v_call: TRBV7-2; cdr3_aa: CASSLAIANYGYTF; cdr3_nt: TGTGCCAGCAGCTTAGCGATAGCCAACTATGGCTACACCTTC